Below, one TCR beta chain is given with its context. Its antigen is still unknown. This sample was taken from a study of long-term antiretroviral therapy in people with HIV. Findings and limits, study-wide: Collection of the blood took place between about 2003 and 2018. The ART regimens in use then may have been less effective than current ones. Even long-term ART left TRB diversity below transplant donor controls, despite gains.

The CDR3 consists of 14 residues. V lost 1 base, J lost 4 bases, and 10 bases lay in between. In germline, CDR1 is SEHNR, CDR2 FQNEAQ (reference sequence). Sequencing used immunoSEQ v3.0 at survey level. Measured with immunoSEQ multiplex PCR; TCRdb has only the in-frame clones, and not every one. The sample has tens of thousands of clones; roughly 80% are singletons. V and J are TRBV7-9 and TRBJ1-1; D uncertain. The input for sequencing was unsorted PBMCs, taken 0.5 years before starting antiretroviral therapy. The sequence came from a man aged 40-55 years with HIV. CDR3 sequence: CASSLVLEGTEAFF. The CDR3 DNA sequence: TGTGCCAGCAGCTTAGTATTAGAGGGCACTGAAGCTTTCTTT. Full variable domain (missing parts from reference TRBV7-9 and TRBJ1-1): DTGVSQNPRHKITKRGQNVTFRCDPISEHNRLYWYRQTLGQGPEFLTYFQNEAQLEKSRLLSDRFSAERPKGSFSTLEIQRTEQGDSAMYLCASSLVLEGTEAFFGQGTRLTVV.